Shown below are 3 T cell receptor beta chains from a single sample sequenced in a study of tumour-infiltrating T cells in Burkitt lymphoma. Profiling relied on immunoSEQ multiplex PCR, and the TCRdb table lists in-frame clones only, not all of them. The table records thousands of clones, 9.5% to 13% of them present only once. The specimen sequenced was tumor tissue. These receptor sequences come from a human donor with diffuse large B-cell lymphoma.

This clone has only a few counts. The chain uses TRBV4-1 and TRBJ1-3; D gene ambiguous. V was shortened by 1 base and J by 2 bases, with 12 bases between the two germline ends. This CDR3 is built from 16 residues. Germline V CDR1 and CDR2: MGHRA, YSYEKL. The CDR3 here is CASSQVMVSPGNTIYF. CDR3 coding DNA: TGCGCCAGCAGCCAAGTAATGGTATCCCCTGGAAACACCATATATTTT.

This clone came up a few times. This sequence joins TRBV27 and TRBJ2-2, with D unclear. CDR3 length: 11 residues. The germline V gene has CDR1 MNHEY and CDR2 SMNVEV (reference sequence). The ends were cut back, 8 bases at V and 2 bases at J, with 3 bases in the middle. The CDR3 protein is CASRNTGELFF. The CDR3 nucleotides are TGTGCCAGCCGAAACACCGGGGAGCTGTTTTTT.

This clone was observed a few times. This rearrangement joins TRBV28 to TRBJ1-4; 7 bases line up with TRBD1. After removal of 7 bases from V and 3 bases from J, the junction contained 5 bases not matched to a gene. The germline CDR1 and CDR2 sequences are MDHEN and SYDVKM. The CDR3 is 14 residues long. CDR3 loop: CASKGQPPNEKLFF. CDR3 nucleotides: TGTGCCAGCAAGGGACAGCCTCCTAATGAAAAACTGTTTTTT.